One sample yielded the 21 T cell receptor beta chains listed below, sequenced in a study of CD8 T cells in Susac syndrome. RNA, at about 0.45 to 1 ug, was reverse transcribed with random hexamers. Using its own MiXCR run on the immunoSEQ multiplex PCR reads, TCRdb lists one record per CDR3 protein. The table records about 120,000 distinct CDR3 sequences, 80% to 95% of them present only once. Sequenced input: CD4+ T cells from PBMCs. These receptors all come from a human donor in good health.

The chain uses TRBV20-1 and TRBJ2-4, with 11 nucleotides matching TRBD2. CDR1 is DFQATT, CDR2 SNEGSKA, per germline (reference sequence). V shed 6 bases and J 6 bases; nucleotides not matched to a gene: 7. This CDR3 contains 14 residues. CDR3 nucleotides: TGCAGTGCCTTCTCTAGCGGGGGGTCAAACATTCAGTACTTC. Amino acid sequence: CSAFSSGGSNIQYF.

This clonotype appeared a single time. The chain joins TRBV28 to TRBJ1-3; 7 bases are a match to TRBD1. The V and J ends lost 6 bases and 0 bases, in that order; junction bases with no gene match: 8. The CDR3 extends over 16 amino acids. Germline V gene data show CDR1 as MDHEN and CDR2 as SYDVKM. CDR3 loop: CASSLGTARSGNTIYF. The DNA of the CDR3 is TGTGCCAGCAGCCTAGGGACAGCCCGCTCTGGAAACACCATATATTTT.

The CDR3 nucleotides are TGTGCCAGCAGCCAAGTGTTTACAGAGAACACTGAAGCTTTCTTT. This translates into CASSQVFTENTEAFF. This chain links TRBV3-1 with TRBJ1-1; no clear D. Germline CDR1 is LGHDT and CDR2 is YNNKEL (reference sequence). The CDR3 length is 15 residues. Between the trimmed V and J ends, which lost 1 base and 1 base, there was a span of 10 bases. The full variable domain, in which reference TRBV3-1 and TRBJ1-1 provide the parts outside the CDR3, is DTAVSQTPKYLVTQMGNDKSIKCEQNLGHDTMYWYKQDSKKFLKIMFSYNNKELIINETVPNRFSPKSPDKAHLNLHINSLELGDSAVYFCASSQVFTENTEAFFGQGTRLTVV.

The chain combines TRBV12-3 or TRBV12-4 with TRBJ2-2; D might be TRBD1 (6 bases). The V gene lost 5 bases and the J gene lost 6 bases, with 13 bases spanning the gap. The CDR3 has 14 residues. CDR3 nucleotide sequence: TGTGCCAGCAGTCAGACAGGAGCGCCCGGGGAGCTGTTTTTT. It specifies CASSQTGAPGELFF.

The gene calls are TRBV4-3 and TRBJ2-2; D is unresolved. CDR3 length: 14 residues. Germline V lookup: CDR1 LGHNA, CDR2 YSLEER. The ends were cut back, 0 bases at V and 6 bases at J, with 8 bases in the middle. This CDR3 is CASSQEVGPGELFF. Written as DNA, the CDR3 is TGCGCCAGCAGCCAAGAAGTCGGCCCCGGGGAGCTGTTTTTT.

The chain recombines TRBV16 with TRBJ1-4; perhaps TRBD1 as D (6 bases). The CDR3 contains 15 residues. Germline CDR1 is KGHSY and CDR2 is FQNENV. With 0 bases removed from V and 10 bases from J, the gap between germline ends came to 15 bases. The CDR3 loop is CASSQSPGARAKLFF. The CDR3 bases are TGTGCCAGCAGCCAATCCCCGGGGGCCCGGGCAAAACTGTTTTTT.

This chain joins TRBV19 and TRBJ2-6, with D unclear. Germline V gene sequence: CDR1 LNHDA, CDR2 SQIVND (reference sequence). The CDR3 covers 14 residues. The V gene lost 3 bases and the J gene lost 0 bases, with 3 bases spanning the gap. The CDR3 spells CASSINSGANVLTF. CDR3 nucleotides: TGTGCCAGTAGTATTAACTCTGGGGCCAACGTCCTGACTTTC.

The chain joins TRBV24-1 to TRBJ2-2; the D call may be TRBD1 or TRBD2 (5 bases each). Per germline, CDR1 KGHDR and CDR2 SFDVKD. This CDR3 is 11 amino acids long. Trimming removed 9 bases at V and 6 bases at J, with 7 bases between. The chain's CDR3 is CATEGSGELFF. DNA of the CDR3: TGTGCCACCGAGGGGTCCGGGGAGCTGTTTTTT.

This clonotype was seen only once. The V and J genes are TRBV4-3 and TRBJ1-2; 8 positions match TRBD1. CDR3 length equals 15 residues. The J segment lost 6 bases and the V segment lost 0 bases, leaving 6 bases of the junction unmatched. CDR1 and CDR2 from the germline V gene are LGHNA and YSLEER. CDR3 region: CASSQDPRTGNGYTF. The CDR3 DNA sequence: TGCGCCAGCAGCCAAGACCCTCGGACAGGGAATGGCTACACCTTC.

The chain employs TRBV25-1 and TRBJ1-2; possible D gene TRBD1, 5 bases. CDR1 and CDR2 (germline): MGHDK, SYGVNS. The V end was cut by 3 bases, the J end by 8 bases, with 10 bases between. The CDR3 is 12 residues long. CDR3 nucleotides: TGTGCCAGCAGTGACGGGGGACGGGGCTACACCTTC. The encoded protein is CASSDGGRGYTF.

The chain couples TRBV12-5 to TRBJ2-6; maybe TRBD1 (5 bases). Germline V gene sequence: CDR1 LGHNT, CDR2 FRNRAP. Trimming removed 5 bases at V and 5 bases at J, with 22 bases between. CDR3 size: 18 residues. CDR3 nucleotide sequence: TGTGCTAGTGGTGCAACTACTGCAGGACAAAGTCGGGCCAACGTCCTGACTTTC. Its protein product is CASGATTAGQSRANVLTF.

The chain combines TRBV6-1 with TRBJ2-1; 14 nucleotides line up with TRBD2. V trimming: 3 bases; J trimming: 9 bases; junction bases outside the gene matches: 7. Germline V gives CDR1 MNHNS, CDR2 SASEGT. The CDR3 runs 16 residues. CDR3 sequence: CASSDPGLAGVVEQFF. DNA of the CDR3: TGTGCCAGCAGTGACCCGGGACTAGCGGGAGTGGTTGAGCAGTTCTTC.

The gene calls are TRBV4-1 and TRBJ2-1, with 9 bases identical to TRBD2. CDR1 and CDR2 from the germline V gene are MGHRA and YSYEKL. J was trimmed by 3 bases and V by 0 bases; bases with no gene match: 12. The CDR3 spans 19 residues. CDR3: CASSQDPSAHSGSYNEQFF. CDR3 DNA sequence: TGCGCCAGCAGCCAAGACCCTTCAGCCCATAGCGGGAGCTACAATGAGCAGTTCTTC.

The chain employs TRBV12-3 or TRBV12-4 and TRBJ2-2, with D possibly being TRBD1 or TRBD2 (5 bases each). V was cut by 6 bases and J by 4 bases, with 12 bases left in between. The CDR3 spans 14 residues. The CDR3 loop reads CASRRDGSTGELFF. The CDR3 DNA sequence: TGTGCCAGCAGAAGGGACGGAAGCACCGGGGAGCTGTTTTTT.

This clonotype was detected once. The chain has TRBV29-1 and TRBJ1-1; a weak D match, TRBD1 (5 bases). CDR3 length: 10 residues. With 5 bases removed from V and 9 bases from J, the gap between germline ends came to 10 bases. Germline CDR1 and CDR2: SQVTM and ANQGSEA. CDR3: CSVSEGKAFF. In DNA, the CDR3 is TGCAGCGTTTCAGAGGGGAAAGCTTTCTTT.

The V gene is TRBV7-2, the J gene TRBJ1-1; 9 positions agree with TRBD1. Germline lookup yields CDR1 SGHTA and CDR2 FQGNSA. This CDR3 spans 14 amino acids. With 2 bases clipped from V and 6 bases from J, the junction kept 4 bases outside the gene matches. The chain's CDR3 is CASSLNRGRSEAFF. The DNA of the CDR3 is TGTGCCAGCAGCTTAAACAGGGGGCGGTCTGAAGCTTTCTTT.

The chain joins TRBV6-1 to TRBJ1-2; D remains unclear. This CDR3 region has 14 residues. Germline V gene data show CDR1 as MNHNS and CDR2 as SASEGT. V was trimmed by 7 bases and J by 2 bases, leaving 14 bases between them. The DNA for the CDR3 is TGTGCCAGCAACGGACCGCTGAGCAACTATGGCTACACCTTC. This encodes CASNGPLSNYGYTF.

This chain links TRBV7-2 with TRBJ2-3; TRBD2 matches at 8 bases. The CDR3 has 16 residues. V lost 5 bases, J lost 2 bases, and 9 bases stayed unmatched. The germline V gene encodes CDR1 SGHTA and CDR2 FQGNSA. CDR3 region: CASSRRERGPTDTQYF. DNA for the CDR3: TGTGCCAGCAGCCGAAGAGAGCGGGGGCCCACAGATACGCAGTATTTT.

The V gene is TRBV7-2, the J gene TRBJ2-7, with 12 bases lining up with TRBD2. Per the germline V gene, CDR1 is SGHTA and CDR2 is FQGNSA. The CDR3 covers 15 residues. Trimming took 5 bases from V and 6 from J; bases not matched to a gene: 8. The CDR3 loop is CASSPRTSGAGEQYF. CDR3 nucleotides: TGTGCCAGCAGCCCAAGGACTAGCGGGGCGGGCGAGCAGTACTTC.

The chain combines TRBV29-1 with TRBJ2-3; weak D call: TRBD1 (5 bases). Between the trimmed V and J ends, which lost 8 bases and 2 bases, there was a span of 14 bases. This CDR3 is 13 amino acids long. Germline values: CDR1 SQVTM, CDR2 ANQGSEA. This CDR3 is CSTPGINTDTQYF. The DNA of the CDR3 is TGCAGCACCCCAGGGATAAACACAGATACGCAGTATTTT.

This clonotype was recorded only once. This chain links TRBV5-4 with TRBJ2-7, with 9 positions matching TRBD1. V lost 4 bases and J lost 0; bases outside the gene matches: 5. The CDR3 totals 15 residues. Germline V CDR1 and CDR2: SGHNT, YYREEE (reference sequence). CDR3 sequence reads: CASSPGTGNSYEQYF. Here the CDR3 DNA reads TGTGCCAGCAGCCCAGGGACAGGGAACTCCTACGAGCAGTACTTC.